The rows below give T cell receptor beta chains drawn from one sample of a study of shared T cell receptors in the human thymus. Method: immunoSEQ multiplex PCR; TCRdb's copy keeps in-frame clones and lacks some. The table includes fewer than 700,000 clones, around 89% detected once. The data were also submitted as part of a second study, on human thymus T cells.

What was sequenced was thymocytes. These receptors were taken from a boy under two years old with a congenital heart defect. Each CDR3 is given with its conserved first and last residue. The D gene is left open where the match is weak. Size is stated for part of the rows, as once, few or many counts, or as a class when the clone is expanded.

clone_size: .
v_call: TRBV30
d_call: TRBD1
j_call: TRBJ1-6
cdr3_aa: CASGGTDSPLHF
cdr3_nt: TGTGCCTCAGGGGGGACAGATTCACCCCTCCACTTT

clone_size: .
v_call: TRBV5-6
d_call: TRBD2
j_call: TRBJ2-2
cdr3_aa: CASSFSGRTNTGELFF
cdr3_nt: TGTGCCAGCAGCTTTAGCGGGAGAACGAACACCGGGGAGCTGTTTTTT

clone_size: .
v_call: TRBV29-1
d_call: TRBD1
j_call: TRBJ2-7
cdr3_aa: CSVQDRKAYEQYF
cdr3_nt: TGCAGCGTTCAGGACAGGAAGGCTTACGAGCAGTACTTC

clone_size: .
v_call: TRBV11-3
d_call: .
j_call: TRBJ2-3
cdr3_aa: CASSLVLRGQTDTQYF
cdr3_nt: TGTGCCAGCAGCTTAGTTTTGCGGGGCCAGACAGATACGCAGTATTTT

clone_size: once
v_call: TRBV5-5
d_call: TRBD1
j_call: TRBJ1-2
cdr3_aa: CASSPGRTGGVGYTF
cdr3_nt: TGTGCCAGCAGCCCGGGCAGGACAGGGGGCGTAGGCTACACCTTC

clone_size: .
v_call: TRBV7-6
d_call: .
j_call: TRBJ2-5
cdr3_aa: CASSSRRATQYF
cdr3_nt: TGTGCCAGCAGCTCTAGGAGGGCGACCCAGTACTTC

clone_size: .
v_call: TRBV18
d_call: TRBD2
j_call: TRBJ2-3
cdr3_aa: CASSLLAGGPDTQYF
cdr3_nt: TGTGCCAGCTCCTTACTAGCGGGAGGGCCAGATACGCAGTATTTT

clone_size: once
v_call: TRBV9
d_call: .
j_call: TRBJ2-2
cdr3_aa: CASSSHRGGELFF
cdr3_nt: TGTGCCAGCAGCTCCCACCGAGGCGGGGAGCTGTTTTTT

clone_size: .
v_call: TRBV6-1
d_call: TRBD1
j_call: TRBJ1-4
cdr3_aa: CASRVGTGANEKLFF
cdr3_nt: TGTGCCAGCAGGGTTGGGACAGGGGCTAATGAAAAACTGTTTTTT

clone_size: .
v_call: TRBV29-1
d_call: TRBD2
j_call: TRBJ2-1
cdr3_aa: CSVVTSGLYNEQFF
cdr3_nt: TGCAGCGTTGTGACTAGCGGCCTCTACAATGAGCAGTTCTTC

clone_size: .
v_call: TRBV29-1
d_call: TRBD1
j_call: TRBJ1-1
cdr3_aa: CSVRTGGENTEAFF
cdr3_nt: TGCAGCGTCAGGACAGGGGGAGAGAACACTGAAGCTTTCTTT

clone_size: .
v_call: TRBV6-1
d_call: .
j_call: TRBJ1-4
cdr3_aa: CASSEEGVFNEKLFF
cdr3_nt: TGTGCCAGCAGTGAAGAAGGGGTATTTAATGAAAAACTGTTTTTT

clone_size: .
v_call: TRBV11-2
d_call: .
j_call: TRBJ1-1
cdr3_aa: CASSLAGGPNTEAFF
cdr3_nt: TGTGCCAGCAGCTTAGCCGGGGGACCGAACACTGAAGCTTTCTTT

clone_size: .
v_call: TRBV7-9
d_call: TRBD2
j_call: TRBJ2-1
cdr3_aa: CASSLDGEPGGPHNEQFF
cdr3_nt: TGTGCCAGCAGCTTAGATGGTGAGCCGGGAGGGCCACACAATGAGCAGTTCTTC

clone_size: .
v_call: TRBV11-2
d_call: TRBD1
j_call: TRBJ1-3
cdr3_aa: CASSLAQTGNGNTIYF
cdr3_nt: TGTGCCAGCAGCTTAGCACAGACAGGGAACGGAAACACCATATATTTT

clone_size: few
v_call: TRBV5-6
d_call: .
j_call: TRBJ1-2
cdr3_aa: CASSLRAGAYYGYTF
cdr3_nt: TGTGCCAGCAGCTTGCGGGCAGGGGCCTACTATGGCTACACCTTC

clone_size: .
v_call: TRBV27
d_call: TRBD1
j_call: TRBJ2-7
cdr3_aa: CATGQGTPYEQYF
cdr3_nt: TGTGCCACCGGACAGGGAACCCCCTACGAGCAGTACTTC

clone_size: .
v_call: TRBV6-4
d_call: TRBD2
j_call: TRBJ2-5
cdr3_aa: CASSDSTSGRAGETQYF
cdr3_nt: TGTGCCAGCAGTGACTCGACTAGCGGGAGGGCCGGGGAGACCCAGTACTTC

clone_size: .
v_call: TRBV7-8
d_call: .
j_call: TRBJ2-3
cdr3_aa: CASRTPESRTSTDTQYF
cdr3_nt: TGTGCCAGCAGAACCCCCGAGTCTAGAACTAGCACAGATACGCAGTATTTT

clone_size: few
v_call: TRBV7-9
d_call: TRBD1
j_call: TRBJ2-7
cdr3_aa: CASSWDRAYEQYF
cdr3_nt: TGTGCCAGTTCCTGGGACAGGGCCTACGAGCAGTACTTC

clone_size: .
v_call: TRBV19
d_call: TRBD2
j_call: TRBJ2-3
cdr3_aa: CASRMTSGRNIDTQYF
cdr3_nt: TGTGCCAGTAGGATGACTAGCGGGAGAAACATAGATACGCAGTATTTT

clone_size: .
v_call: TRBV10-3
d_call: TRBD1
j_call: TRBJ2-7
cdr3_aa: CAISGTGTYEQYF
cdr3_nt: TGTGCCATCAGCGGGACAGGGACGTACGAGCAGTACTTC

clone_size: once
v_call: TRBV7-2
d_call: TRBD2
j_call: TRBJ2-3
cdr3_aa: CASSSGSRGLAQPSDTQYF
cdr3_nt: TGTGCCAGCAGCTCAGGGTCCCGCGGACTAGCTCAACCAAGCGATACGCAGTATTTT

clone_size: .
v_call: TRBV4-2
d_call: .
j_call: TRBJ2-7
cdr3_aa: CASSQLTDYEQYF
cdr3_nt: TGTGCCAGCAGCCAACTAACTGATTACGAGCAGTACTTC

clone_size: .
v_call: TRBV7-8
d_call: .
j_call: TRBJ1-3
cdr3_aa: CASSLQTVGNTIYF
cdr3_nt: TGTGCCAGCAGCTTACAAACAGTTGGAAACACCATATATTTT

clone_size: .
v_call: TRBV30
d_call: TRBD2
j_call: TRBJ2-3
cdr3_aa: CAWSKRGITDTQYF
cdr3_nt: TGTGCCTGGAGTAAGCGGGGTATCACAGATACGCAGTATTTT

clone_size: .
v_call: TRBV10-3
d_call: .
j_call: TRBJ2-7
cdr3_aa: CAISESGGYEQYF
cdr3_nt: TGTGCCATCAGTGAGTCAGGGGGCTACGAGCAGTACTTC

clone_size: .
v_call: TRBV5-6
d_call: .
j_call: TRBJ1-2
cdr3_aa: CASSFTGVGGYTF
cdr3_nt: TGTGCCAGCAGCTTCACGGGAGTAGGTGGCTACACCTTC

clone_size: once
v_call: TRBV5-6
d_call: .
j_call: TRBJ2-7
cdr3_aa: CASSLGGGYEQYF
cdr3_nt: TGTGCCAGCAGCTTGGGAGGAGGTTACGAGCAGTACTTC

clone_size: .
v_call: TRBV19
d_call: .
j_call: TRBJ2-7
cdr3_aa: CASSIGLATTYEQYF
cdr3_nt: TGTGCCAGTAGTATAGGGCTAGCGACGACCTACGAGCAGTACTTC

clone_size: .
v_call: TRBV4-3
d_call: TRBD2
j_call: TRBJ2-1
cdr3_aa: CASSPQPLERGRNNNEQFF
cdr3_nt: TGCGCCAGCAGCCCCCAGCCACTTGAGCGCGGGAGGAATAACAATGAGCAGTTCTTC

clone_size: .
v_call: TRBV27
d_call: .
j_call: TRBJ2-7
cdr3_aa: CASRSTSHGTYEQYF
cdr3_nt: TGTGCCAGCAGGTCCACTAGCCACGGGACCTACGAGCAGTACTTC

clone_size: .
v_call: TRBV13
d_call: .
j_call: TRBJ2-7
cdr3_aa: CASSLGAGGEQYF
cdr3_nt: TGTGCCAGCAGCTTAGGGGCTGGGGGGGAGCAGTACTTC

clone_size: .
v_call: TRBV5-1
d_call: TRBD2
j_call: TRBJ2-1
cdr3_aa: CASSLDSSGTSENEQFF
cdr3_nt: TGCGCCAGCAGCTTGGATAGTAGCGGGACGTCGGAAAATGAGCAGTTCTTC

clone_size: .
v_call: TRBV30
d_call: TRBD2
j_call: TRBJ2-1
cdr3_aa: CAWKSSGIYNEQFF
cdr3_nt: TGTGCCTGGAAGTCCAGCGGGATTTACAATGAGCAGTTCTTC

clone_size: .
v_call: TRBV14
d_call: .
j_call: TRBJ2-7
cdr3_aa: CASSTRKVRGISYEQYF
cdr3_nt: TGTGCCAGCAGCACAAGAAAGGTCCGGGGGATCTCCTACGAGCAGTACTTC

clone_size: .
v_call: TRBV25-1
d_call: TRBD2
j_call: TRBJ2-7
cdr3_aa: CASSDRTSGRGGQYF
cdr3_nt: TGTGCCAGCAGTGACAGAACTAGCGGGAGAGGCGGGCAGTACTTC

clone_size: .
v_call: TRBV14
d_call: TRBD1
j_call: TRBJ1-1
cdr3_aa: CASSRTGGTEAFF
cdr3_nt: TGTGCCAGCAGCCGGACAGGGGGTACTGAAGCTTTCTTT

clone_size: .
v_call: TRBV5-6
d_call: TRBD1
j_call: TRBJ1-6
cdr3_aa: CASSLPARGRNSPLHF
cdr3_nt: TGTGCCAGCAGCTTGCCCGCCAGGGGGAGGAATTCCCCCCTCCACTTT

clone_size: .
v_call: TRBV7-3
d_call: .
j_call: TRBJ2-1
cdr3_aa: CASSLLYPHRGRNEQFF
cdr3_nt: TGTGCCAGCAGCTTACTCTACCCCCATCGCGGGCGCAATGAGCAGTTCTTC

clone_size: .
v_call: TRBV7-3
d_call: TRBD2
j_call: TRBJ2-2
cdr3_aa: CASSLSGTSGSVKDTGELFF
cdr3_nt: TGTGCCAGCAGCTTAAGTGGGACTAGCGGGAGCGTGAAAGACACCGGGGAGCTGTTTTTT

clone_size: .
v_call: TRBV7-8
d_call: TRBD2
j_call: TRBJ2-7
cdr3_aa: CASSASGRRRGQYF
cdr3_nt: TGTGCCAGCAGCGCTAGCGGGAGAAGACGAGGGCAGTACTTC

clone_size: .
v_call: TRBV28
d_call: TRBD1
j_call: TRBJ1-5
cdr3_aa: CASSQWDRGRGVSNQPQHF
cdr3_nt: TGTGCCAGCAGTCAATGGGACAGGGGGAGGGGAGTGTCGAATCAGCCCCAGCATTTT

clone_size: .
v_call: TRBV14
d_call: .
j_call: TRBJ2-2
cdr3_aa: CASSQVAGTGELFF
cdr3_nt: TGTGCCAGCAGCCAAGTCGCAGGGACCGGGGAGCTGTTTTTT

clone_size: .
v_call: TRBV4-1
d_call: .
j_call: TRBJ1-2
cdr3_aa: CASSQVAANPNYGYTF
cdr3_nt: TGCGCCAGCAGCCAGGTAGCAGCAAATCCTAACTATGGCTACACCTTC

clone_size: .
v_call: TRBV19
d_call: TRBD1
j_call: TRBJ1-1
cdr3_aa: CASTPSQGQGIMNTEAFF
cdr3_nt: TGTGCCAGTACCCCATCTCAGGGACAGGGCATTATGAACACTGAAGCTTTCTTT

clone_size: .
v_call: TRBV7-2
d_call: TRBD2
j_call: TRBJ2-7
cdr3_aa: CASSVTSGTYEQYF
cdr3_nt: TGTGCCAGCAGCGTGACTAGCGGGACATACGAGCAGTACTTC

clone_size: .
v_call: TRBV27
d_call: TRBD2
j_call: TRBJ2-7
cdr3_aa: CASSSRETSGSLGGAYEQYF
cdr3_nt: TGTGCCAGCAGTTCCCGCGAGACTAGCGGGAGCCTGGGTGGGGCCTACGAGCAGTACTTC

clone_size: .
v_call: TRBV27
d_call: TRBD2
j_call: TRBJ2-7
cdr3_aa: CASSLAGGREQYF
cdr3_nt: TGTGCCAGCAGTTTGGCGGGAGGGAGGGAGCAGTACTTC

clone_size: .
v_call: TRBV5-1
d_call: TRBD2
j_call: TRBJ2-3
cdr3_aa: CASSLELAGTFGTDTQYF
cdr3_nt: TGCGCCAGCAGCTTGGAACTAGCGGGGACCTTCGGCACAGATACGCAGTATTTT

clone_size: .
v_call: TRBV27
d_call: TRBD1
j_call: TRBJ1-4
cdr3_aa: CASSSRGQVTNEKLFF
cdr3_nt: TGTGCCAGCAGTTCCAGGGGGCAAGTAACTAATGAAAAACTGTTTTTT

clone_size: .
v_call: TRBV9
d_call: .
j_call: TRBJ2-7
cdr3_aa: CASSGGTGGDEQYF
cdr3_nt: TGTGCCAGCAGCGGCGGGACGGGGGGCGACGAGCAGTACTTC

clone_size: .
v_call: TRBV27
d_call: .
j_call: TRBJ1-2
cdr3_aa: CASRGFRQYGNGYTF
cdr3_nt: TGTGCCAGCAGGGGATTCCGACAGTATGGCAATGGCTACACCTTC

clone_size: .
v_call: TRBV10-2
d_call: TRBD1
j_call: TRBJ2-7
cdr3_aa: CASEDRGQYEQYF
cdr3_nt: TGCGCCAGCGAGGACAGGGGGCAGTACGAGCAGTACTTC

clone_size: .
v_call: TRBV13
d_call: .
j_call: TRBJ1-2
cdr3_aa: CASSLGTYGYTF
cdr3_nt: TGTGCCAGCAGCTTAGGGACTTATGGCTACACCTTC

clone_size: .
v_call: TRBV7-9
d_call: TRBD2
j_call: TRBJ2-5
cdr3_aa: CASSLFNSGLARQETQYF
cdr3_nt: TGTGCCAGCAGCCTATTCAATTCAGGACTAGCCAGGCAAGAGACCCAGTACTTC

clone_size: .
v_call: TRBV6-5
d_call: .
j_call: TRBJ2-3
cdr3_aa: CASSYRPTSTDTQYF
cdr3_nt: TGTGCCAGCAGTTACCGCCCAACTAGCACAGATACGCAGTATTTT

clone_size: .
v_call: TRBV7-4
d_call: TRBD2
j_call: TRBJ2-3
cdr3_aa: CASRPRLAGGSTDTQYF
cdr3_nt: TGTGCCAGCAGGCCAAGACTAGCGGGAGGCAGCACAGATACGCAGTATTTT

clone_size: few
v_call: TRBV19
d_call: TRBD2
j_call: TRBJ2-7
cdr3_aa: CASKPAGEPYEQYF
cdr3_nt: TGTGCCAGTAAACCAGCGGGAGAGCCTTACGAGCAGTACTTC

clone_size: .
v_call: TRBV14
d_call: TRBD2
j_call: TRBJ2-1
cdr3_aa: CASSQSAGGVEQFF
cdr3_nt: TGTGCCAGCAGCCAATCCGCGGGGGGAGTTGAGCAGTTCTTC